A single TCR beta chain is shown here with its context. This entry belongs to a study of blood T cell repertoires in COVID-19. Study information: Samples taken during acute and convalescent COVID-19 were collected in the United States, Italy and Spain. In each case, the material was cDNA or gDNA derived from T cells, B-cell-depleted T cells, or PBMCs.

Source study methods: Estimation of nucleated cell counts relied on the amplification of reference gene primers. Using immunoSEQ multiplex PCR, the repertoire was profiled, and TCRdb retains in-frame clones only, with some absent. The DNA was the basis for D and trimming; V, J and clone size are from that table. The data contain approximately 230,000 clones, under 85% of them singletons. The CDR3 runs to 13 residues. Trimming at V came to 6 bases and at J to 3 bases, leaving 2 bases not matched to a gene. The germline gives CDR1 ENHRY, CDR2 SYGVKD. V usage is TRBV10-3 and J usage is TRBJ1-2; 9 positions match TRBD1. The specimen was peripheral blood. This sequence was found in a woman aged 40 to 49 with active or convalescent COVID-19. This chain's CDR3 is CAISRDRDYGYTF. The CDR3 DNA is TGTGCCATCAGCCGGGACAGGGACTATGGCTACACCTTC.